This is a list of T cell receptor beta chains from one sample in a study of Tregs in tolerant kidney transplant recipients. Libraries were prepared by immunoSEQ multiplex PCR; TCRdb keeps only in-frame clonotypes and omits some of them. The table includes approximately 90,000 clones, about 92% detected once. Source material: CD8+ T cells from blood. Every receptor here comes from a human donor in good health. Each CDR3 is given with its conserved first and last residue. Fields, in order: clone size, V gene, J gene, D gene, CDR3 protein, CDR3 DNA. A D gene is named only where the DNA matches it firmly. Rows may omit the clone size; those that give it use once, few, many or a size class.

.	TRBV9	TRBJ2-2	TRBD1	CASSDWTGGSGELFF	TGTGCCAGCAGCGATTGGACAGGGGGCAGTGGGGAGCTGTTTTTT
.	TRBV11-2	TRBJ2-7	TRBD2	CASSLTSGSGREQYF	TGTGCCAGCAGCTTAACTAGCGGGAGTGGGAGGGAGCAGTACTTC
.	TRBV7-4	TRBJ1-1	.	CAGSLGTEAFF	TGTGCCGGCAGTTTAGGGACTGAAGCTTTCTTT
.	TRBV13	TRBJ2-1	.	CASSLSERPNNEQFF	TGTGCCAGCAGCTTATCCGAGCGCCCCAACAATGAGCAGTTCTTC
.	TRBV13	TRBJ2-7	.	CASSLGGSSYEQYF	TGTGCCAGCAGCTTAGGGGGGAGCTCCTACGAGCAGTACTTC
.	TRBV28	TRBJ2-1	.	CASSIARYNEQFF	TGTGCCAGCAGTATAGCCCGCTACAATGAGCAGTTCTTC
.	TRBV7-7	TRBJ2-3	.	CASSARVPDTQYF	TGTGCCAGCAGCGCACGGGTTCCAGATACGCAGTATTTT
.	TRBV4-1	TRBJ2-7	.	CASSQLDSPVSEQYF	TGCGCCAGCAGCCAACTGGACAGCCCAGTCTCCGAGCAGTACTTC
.	TRBV7-9	TRBJ2-5	TRBD1	CASSFVTGEETQYF	TGTGCCAGCAGCTTCGTGACAGGGGAAGAGACCCAGTACTTC
.	TRBV2	TRBJ2-2	.	CASSGQQGNTGELFF	TGTGCCAGCAGTGGGCAACAAGGAAACACCGGGGAGCTGTTTTTT
.	TRBV4-1	TRBJ2-3	.	CASSQTVTATQYF	TGCGCCAGCAGCCAGACCGTTACAGCTACGCAGTATTTT
.	TRBV15	TRBJ1-4	.	CATSRDLGSRGSTNEKLFF	TGTGCCACCAGCAGAGATCTGGGGTCCCGGGGATCAACTAATGAAAAACTGTTTTTT
large	TRBV6-1	TRBJ2-2	.	CASSDRDTGELFF	TGTGCCAGCAGTGACAGGGACACCGGGGAGCTGTTTTTT
.	TRBV15	TRBJ1-2	.	CATSTSTNSYGYTF	TGTGCCACCAGCACCTCGACAAACAGCTATGGCTACACCTTC
.	TRBV2	TRBJ2-7	.	CASKSVDFSYEQYF	TGTGCCAGCAAGAGTGTCGACTTTTCCTACGAGCAGTACTTC
.	TRBV11-2	TRBJ2-1	.	CASKERAQINEQFF	TGTGCCAGCAAGGAGAGGGCTCAAATCAATGAGCAGTTCTTC
.	TRBV6-6	TRBJ2-1	TRBD1	CASSRDRVTYNEQFF	TGTGCCAGCAGCCGCGACAGGGTCACCTACAATGAGCAGTTCTTC
.	TRBV5-6	TRBJ2-7	TRBD1	CASSPWTGRRGEQYF	TGTGCCAGCAGCCCCTGGACAGGGCGGCGCGGCGAGCAGTACTTC
.	TRBV7-9	TRBJ1-2	TRBD1	CASSYTGGRNGYTF	TGTGCCAGCAGCTACACAGGGGGAAGGAATGGCTACACCTTC
.	TRBV13	TRBJ1-6	.	CASSLGLLSSYNSPLHF	TGTGCCAGCAGCTTAGGTCTTCTGAGCTCCTATAATTCACCCCTCCACTTT
.	TRBV7-6	TRBJ2-5	.	CASSLLAYSQETQYF	TGTGCCAGCAGCTTACTCGCTTATTCCCAAGAGACCCAGTACTTC
.	TRBV27	TRBJ1-1	.	CASSLSWGANTEAFF	TGTGCCAGCAGTTTATCTTGGGGTGCGAACACTGAAGCTTTCTTT
.	TRBV9	TRBJ1-4	TRBD1	CASSGDGTADEKLFF	TGTGCCAGCAGCGGAGACGGGACAGCCGATGAAAAACTGTTTTTT
.	TRBV11-2	TRBJ1-5	.	CASSQSRQPNQPQHF	TGTGCCAGCAGCCAAAGTAGACAGCCCAATCAGCCCCAGCATTTT
.	TRBV27	TRBJ2-7	TRBD2	CASSVVGASGSYEQYF	TGTGCCAGCAGTGTCGTTGGGGCTAGCGGTTCCTACGAGCAGTACTTC
.	TRBV7-9	TRBJ2-3	TRBD2	CASSWASGSTDTQYF	TGTGCCAGCAGTTGGGCTAGCGGGAGTACAGATACGCAGTATTTT
.	TRBV27	TRBJ1-1	TRBD1	CASSYRGVNTEAFF	TGTGCCAGCAGTTACAGGGGGGTGAACACTGAAGCTTTCTTT
.	TRBV29-1	TRBJ1-2	.	CSVAEGVYYGYTF	TGCAGCGTGGCTGAAGGGGTTTACTATGGCTACACCTTC
.	TRBV27	TRBJ2-3	.	CASSPPGRWGDTQYF	TGTGCCAGCAGTCCGCCCGGGAGATGGGGGGATACGCAGTATTTT
.	TRBV30	TRBJ2-7	.	CAWSVRAAYEQYF	TGTGCCTGGAGTGTACGGGCTGCCTACGAGCAGTACTTC
.	TRBV25-1	TRBJ2-7	.	CASSESASDYEQYF	TGTGCCAGCAGTGAATCTGCTAGCGACTACGAGCAGTACTTC
.	TRBV27	TRBJ1-5	TRBD1	CASSLGTGYQPQHF	TGTGCCAGCAGTTTAGGGACAGGGTATCAGCCCCAGCATTTT
.	TRBV7-8	TRBJ1-2	.	CASSSNWMANYGYTF	TGTGCCAGCAGCTCTAACTGGATGGCCAATTATGGCTACACCTTC
.	TRBV7-3	TRBJ1-1	TRBD1	CASSPTDRGRNTEAFF	TGTGCCAGCAGCCCTACTGACAGGGGGAGGAACACTGAAGCTTTCTTT
.	TRBV29-1	TRBJ2-3	.	CSVERAGASTDTQYF	TGCAGCGTTGAACGGGCGGGGGCTAGCACAGATACGCAGTATTTT
.	TRBV2	TRBJ2-7	TRBD1	CASSTTRDRVKSNRDYEQYF	TGTGCCAGCAGTACTACAAGGGACAGGGTGAAGTCAAACCGGGACTACGAGCAGTACTTC
.	TRBV11-3	TRBJ1-4	.	CASSLRQPPTNEKLFF	TGTGCCAGCAGCTTACGACAGCCCCCAACTAATGAAAAACTGTTTTTT
.	TRBV27	TRBJ2-7	.	CASSYQHPSDEQYF	TGTGCCAGCAGCTACCAACACCCTTCTGACGAGCAGTACTTC
.	TRBV29-1	TRBJ2-7	TRBD2	CSVEYSGGSYEQYF	TGCAGCGTTGAATATAGCGGGGGGTCCTACGAGCAGTACTTC
.	TRBV27	TRBJ1-5	.	CASSPAGRINQPQHF	TGTGCCAGCAGTCCGGCGGGCAGAATCAATCAGCCCCAGCATTTT
.	TRBV11-3	TRBJ1-4	.	CASSLGVRAEHEKLFF	TGTGCCAGCAGCTTAGGAGTGCGGGCAGAACACGAAAAACTGTTTTTT
.	TRBV19	TRBJ2-1	TRBD1	CASSWQGVYNEQFF	TGTGCCAGTAGTTGGCAGGGGGTGTACAATGAGCAGTTCTTC
few	TRBV5-5	TRBJ2-7	TRBD1	CASSLAGGYPTVYEQYF	TGTGCCAGCAGCTTGGCAGGGGGTTATCCTACCGTCTACGAGCAGTACTTC
.	TRBV19	TRBJ2-7	TRBD2	CASSHGLGEGISYEQYF	TGTGCCAGTAGCCATGGGTTAGGGGAGGGCATCTCCTACGAGCAGTACTTC
.	TRBV9	TRBJ2-5	.	CASSGWDQETQYF	TGTGCCAGCAGCGGATGGGATCAAGAGACCCAGTACTTC
.	TRBV19	TRBJ2-1	TRBD2	CASSLAGYQYNEQFF	TGTGCCAGTAGTCTAGCGGGTTACCAATACAATGAGCAGTTCTTC
.	TRBV9	TRBJ1-5	.	CASSVDGNSNQPQHF	TGTGCCAGCAGCGTCGACGGGAATAGCAATCAGCCCCAGCATTTT
.	TRBV4-1	TRBJ1-2	.	CASSQEDLASLYGYTF	TGCGCCAGCAGCCAAGAAGACTTAGCCAGCCTCTATGGCTACACCTTC
large	TRBV6-1	TRBJ2-1	TRBD2	CASSEESGGANEQFF	TGTGCCAGCAGTGAAGAGAGCGGGGGGGCCAATGAGCAGTTCTTC
.	TRBV1	TRBJ2-7	.	CTSSQHHRVSNEQYF	TGCACCAGCAGCCAACACCACAGGGTTTCCAACGAGCAGTACTTC
.	TRBV14	TRBJ2-1	TRBD1	CASSQTGQHNEQFF	TGTGCCAGCAGCCAGACGGGACAGCATAATGAGCAGTTCTTC
.	TRBV7-6	TRBJ2-5	.	CASSSQETQYF	TGTGCCAGCAGCTCGCAAGAGACCCAGTACTTC
.	TRBV10-3	TRBJ1-1	.	CAISEVGGVDTEAFF	TGTGCCATCAGTGAGGTCGGGGGTGTGGACACTGAAGCTTTCTTT
once	TRBV27	TRBJ2-1	TRBD2	CASSLLGGGAYNEQFF	TGTGCCAGCAGTTTATTAGGCGGGGGGGCCTACAATGAGCAGTTCTTC
few	TRBV20-1	TRBJ2-7	.	CSARKGREQYF	TGCAGTGCTAGAAAGGGGAGGGAGCAGTACTTC